The rows below give T cell receptor beta chains drawn from one sample of a study of T cells in Graves' hyperthyroidism and ophthalmopathy. TCRdb passed the multiplex PCR reads through MiXCR, listing each CDR3 protein once. In the table there are 300,000 to 400,000 distinct CDR3 sequences, under 20% of which are singletons. The sequencing sample was made of blood. These receptors all stem from a man between 18 and 35 years old with Graves' ophthalmopathy. Both conserved end residues are part of each CDR3. The D gene is left open where the match is weak. Some rows have no size entry. The others give once, few or many, or a class for an expanded clone.

>TRBJ2-5|TRBV3-1|15|NA|many
CASSQDPNSLETQYF
TGTGCCAGCAGCCAAGATCCGAATAGCCTAGAGACCCAGTACTTC
>TRBJ2-2|TRBV12-3/TRBV12-4|18|TRBD2|NA
CASSNLHGREGHTGELFF
TGTGCCAGCAGTAACCTTCACGGGCGGGAGGGCCACACCGGGGAGCTGTTTTTT
>TRBJ1-6|TRBV18|14|NA|many
CASSPGQINSPLHF
TGTGCCAGCTCACCAGGACAGATAAATTCACCCCTCCACTTT
>TRBJ2-7|TRBV18|13|NA|few
CASSPPAQYEQYF
TGTGCCAGCTCACCACCGGCTCAGTACGAGCAGTACTTC
>TRBJ1-1|TRBV24-1|13|TRBD1|NA
CATRQTGWTEAFF
TGTGCCACCAGACAGACAGGGTGGACTGAAGCTTTCTTT
>TRBJ1-4|TRBV4-1|16|NA|NA
CASSQFLSTADEKLFF
TGCGCCAGCAGCCAGTTTTTATCCACAGCGGACGAAAAACTGTTTTTT
>TRBJ2-3|TRBV4-1|15|TRBD2|NA
CASWSGGPSTDTQYF
TGCGCCAGCTGGAGCGGGGGACCTTCCACAGATACGCAGTATTTT
>TRBJ2-7|TRBV2|13|NA|many
CASSEEGGHEQYF
TGTGCCAGCAGTGAGGAGGGGGGGCACGAGCAGTACTTC
>TRBJ2-7|TRBV7-6|14|TRBD1|NA
CASSLDTGAYEQYF
TGTGCCAGCAGCTTAGACACAGGGGCCTACGAGCAGTACTTC
>TRBJ1-1|TRBV7-3|19|NA|many
CASSLRPRDVRGRDTEAFF
TGTGCCAGCAGCTTAAGACCGAGGGATGTGCGAGGTAGGGACACTGAAGCTTTCTTT
>TRBJ1-2|TRBV5-1|18|NA|many
CASSGYRDGFDFNYGYTF
TGCGCCAGCAGCGGCTACCGGGACGGGTTCGACTTTAACTATGGCTACACCTTC
>TRBJ2-3|TRBV12-3/TRBV12-4|14|TRBD2|NA
CASRLAGPGETQYF
TGTGCCAGCAGACTAGCGGGGCCTGGGGAGACGCAGTATTTT
>TRBJ1-6|TRBV5-1|15|NA|NA
CASSLDGRMGSPLHF
TGCGCCAGCAGCCTGGACGGGAGAATGGGTTCACCCCTCCACTTT
>TRBJ2-1|TRBV6-1|14|TRBD1|many
CASSETTGVTEQFF
TGTGCCAGCAGTGAGACGACAGGGGTTACTGAGCAGTTCTTC
>TRBJ1-5|TRBV19|13|NA|NA
CASSAGTRGPQHF
TGTGCCAGTAGTGCCGGGACCCGGGGGCCCCAGCATTTT
>TRBJ2-1|TRBV5-1|15|TRBD2|many
CASSLASGDYNEQFF
TGCGCCAGCAGCTTGGCTAGCGGGGACTACAATGAGCAGTTCTTC
>TRBJ2-5|TRBV5-1|13|NA|NA
CASSSLGVKTQYF
TGTGCCAGCAGCTCACTCGGGGTTAAGACCCAGTACTTC
>TRBJ2-3|TRBV24-1|14|NA|many
CATSDYGVADTQYF
TGTGCCACCAGTGATTACGGGGTAGCAGATACGCAGTATTTT
>TRBJ2-7|TRBV6-1|15|NA|many
CASSPGGGTTYEQYF
TGTGCCAGCAGTCCCGGTGGAGGCACCACCTACGAGCAGTACTTC
>TRBJ2-2|TRBV6-1|14|NA|many
CASSLIQNTGELFF
TGTGCCAGCAGTCTCATCCAAAACACCGGGGAGCTGTTTTTT
>TRBJ2-7|TRBV3-1|15|TRBD2|many
CASSHTLAGAPEQYF
TGTGCCAGCAGCCACACACTAGCGGGGGCCCCCGAGCAGTACTTC
>TRBJ2-2|TRBV6-1|18|NA|many
CASSWHIWAEKNTGELFF
TGTGCCAGCAGTTGGCACATATGGGCAGAAAAGAACACCGGGGAGCTGTTTTTT
>TRBJ1-6|TRBV5-1|17|NA|many
CASSLDGGPGYNSPLHF
TGCGCCAGCAGCTTGGACGGAGGACCGGGCTATAATTCACCCCTCCACTTT
>TRBJ1-4|TRBV18|15|NA|many
CASSPRRAGNEKLFF
TGTGCCAGCTCACCACGTCGGGCAGGAAATGAAAAACTGTTTTTT
>TRBJ1-1|TRBV7-8|12|NA|many
CAIRALNTEAFF
TGTGCCATAAGGGCTTTGAACACTGAAGCTTTCTTT
>TRBJ1-2|TRBV3-1|14|NA|once
CASSQGVEGNGYTF
TGTGCCAGCAGCCAAGGGGTAGAAGGGAATGGCTACACCTTC
>TRBJ1-6|TRBV18|14|NA|many
CASSLQMDNSPLHF
TGTGCCAGCTCACTCCAAATGGATAATTCACCCCTCCACTTT
>TRBJ2-5|TRBV4-2|17|TRBD2|few
CASSLTPGASGQETQYF
TGTGCCAGCAGCCTGACGCCCGGGGCTAGCGGCCAAGAGACCCAGTACTTC
>TRBJ2-3|TRBV24-1|16|TRBD2|NA
CATSELLAGGADTQYF
TGTGCCACCAGTGAGTTACTAGCGGGGGGGGCAGATACGCAGTATTTT
>TRBJ2-6|TRBV19|18|NA|NA
CASTPHPPRTSGANVLTF
TGTGCCAGTACCCCACACCCCCCTAGGACCTCTGGGGCCAACGTCCTGACTTTC
>TRBJ2-7|TRBV10-3|14|TRBD1|NA
CAISRTGAGYEQYF
TGTGCCATCAGCCGAACAGGGGCAGGCTACGAGCAGTACTTC
>TRBJ1-4|TRBV20-1|14|NA|many
CSATRGLGDEKLFF
TGCAGTGCTACCCGGGGGTTAGGGGATGAAAAACTGTTTTTT
>TRBJ2-7|TRBV7-6|17|TRBD1|few
CASSPRSGTGANYEQYF
TGTGCCAGCAGCCCCCGCTCCGGGACAGGGGCTAACTACGAGCAGTACTTC
>TRBJ2-7|TRBV2|13|NA|many
CASSVAIGYEQYF
TGTGCCAGCAGTGTTGCAATAGGGTACGAGCAGTACTTC
>TRBJ1-2|TRBV7-9|14|NA|NA
CASSRDTINYGYTF
TGTGCCAGCAGTCGGGACACAATCAACTATGGCTACACCTTC
>TRBJ1-1|TRBV25-1|14|TRBD1|many
CASKSQGRNTEAFF
TGTGCCAGCAAATCACAGGGGCGGAACACTGAAGCTTTCTTT
>TRBJ2-1|TRBV7-8|15|NA|many
CASSLGRVAPSEQFF
TGTGCCAGCAGCTTAGGCAGGGTGGCCCCAAGTGAGCAGTTCTTC
>TRBJ1-5|TRBV6-1|17|TRBD1|few
CASSAGTGEVFGQPQHF
TGTGCCAGCAGTGCCGGGACAGGGGAAGTGTTCGGACAGCCCCAGCATTTT
>TRBJ1-1|TRBV3-1|11|NA|many
CASSHDGEAFF
TGTGCCAGCAGCCACGACGGTGAAGCTTTCTTT
>TRBJ2-5|TRBV2|15|TRBD1|many
CASSDSGTGEETQYF
TGTGCCAGCAGTGATTCCGGGACAGGGGAAGAGACCCAGTACTTC
>TRBJ1-6|TRBV6-1|18|NA|NA
CASRPRSGQVFLFSPLHF
TGTGCCAGCAGACCACGCTCAGGGCAAGTTTTTCTGTTTTCACCCCTCCACTTT
>TRBJ1-4|TRBV5-1|14|NA|NA
CASSLIGNFEKLFF
TGCGCCAGCAGCTTGATCGGTAATTTTGAAAAACTGTTTTTT
>TRBJ1-5|TRBV18|13|NA|many
CASSLLRDQPQHF
TGTGCCAGCTCATTACTCCGGGATCAGCCCCAGCATTTT
>TRBJ1-2|TRBV28|16|NA|many
CASSLTRGAGNYGYTF
TGTGCCAGCAGTTTAACCAGGGGCGCGGGTAACTATGGCTACACCTTC
>TRBJ2-4|TRBV5-6|13|NA|NA
CASSLWLQDIQYF
TGTGCCAGCAGCTTGTGGCTCCAGGACATTCAGTACTTC
>TRBJ1-2|TRBV6-5|16|TRBD1|many
CASSYSDIDRGYGYTF
TGTGCCAGCAGTTACTCAGACATCGACAGGGGCTATGGCTACACCTTC
>TRBJ1-1|TRBV6-5|15|NA|many
CASSYGDGGDTEAFF
TGTGCCAGCAGTTACGGGGACGGGGGGGACACTGAAGCTTTCTTT
>TRBJ1-1|TRBV6-1|16|NA|many
CASSGTWAGPDTEAFF
TGTGCCAGCAGTGGGACCTGGGCGGGACCTGACACTGAAGCTTTCTTT
>TRBJ2-7|TRBV20-1|14|NA|NA
CSARDPQGWYEQYF
TGCAGTGCTAGAGATCCGCAGGGGTGGTACGAGCAGTACTTC
>TRBJ2-1|TRBV6-1|13|TRBD2|NA
CAGGGGRRNEQFF
TGTGCCGGGGGGGGGGGACGTCGTAATGAGCAGTTCTTC
>TRBJ2-6|TRBV5-8|19|NA|NA
CASSLEAGLLRSGANVLTF
TGTGCCAGCAGCTTGGAGGCAGGACTGCTTCGGTCTGGGGCCAACGTCCTGACTTTC
>TRBJ1-6|TRBV12-3/TRBV12-4|14|NA|NA
CASSGQGKKSPLHF
TGTGCCAGCAGTGGGCAGGGTAAGAAATCACCCCTCCACTTT
>TRBJ2-7|TRBV6-1|13|NA|many
CASRAGASLEQYF
TGTGCCAGCAGGGCCGGGGCCTCTTTGGAGCAGTACTTC
>TRBJ2-5|TRBV12-3/TRBV12-4|16|TRBD2|many
CASSLTAAGGKETQYF
TGTGCCAGCAGCCTTACGGCTGCGGGGGGCAAAGAGACCCAGTACTTC
>TRBJ2-7|TRBV7-9|14|NA|many
CASTPQGSVYEQYF
TGTGCCAGCACCCCGCAGGGATCAGTCTACGAGCAGTACTTC